One T cell receptor beta chain is described in this entry. The antigen remains unidentified. This may be a read error: a much more frequent sequence differs by one nucleotide. The entry originates in a study of T cells after yellow fever vaccination. Notes on the study in general: Boosting was followed by the reappearance of most primary-vaccination clones (around 95% CD4, about 90% CD8).

TCRdb recomputed calls from the 5' RACE reads with MiXCR, one row per CDR3 protein. Of 200,000 to 250,000 distinct CDR3 sequences in the sample, less than 9% were seen once. The CDR3 extends over 12 amino acids. Per germline, CDR1 SGHVS and CDR2 FNYEAQ. V gene TRBV7-6 combines with J gene TRBJ2-1; D unclear. The sequences come from CD4+ T cells sorted from PBMCs, collected 15 days after the yellow fever booster vaccination. This TCR was sampled from a man aged 25 to 40 who received the YFV17D yellow fever vaccine. DNA of the CDR3: TGTGCCAGCATCTTATTCCGCAATGAGCAGTTCTTC. Translation gives CASILFRNEQFF.